This passage covers 22 T cell receptor beta chains from one sample sequenced in a study of T cell responses to AZD1222 COVID-19 vaccine. Profiling relied on immunoSEQ multiplex PCR, and the TCRdb table lists in-frame clones only, not all of them. The sample has around 120,000 clones, approximately 92% seen once. The specimen comprised peripheral blood, sampled on day 0 of AZD1222 vaccination. The source is an adult in good health.

The rearrangement joins TRBV19 to TRBJ1-6; possibly TRBD1 for D (6 bases). Between the trimmed V and J ends, which lost 6 bases and 5 bases, there was a span of 11 bases. Germline CDR1 is LNHDA and CDR2 is SQIVND (reference sequence). The CDR3 sequence is 14 residues long. The CDR3 coding sequence is TGTGCCAGTAGCTTACAGGGAAATAATTCACCCCTCCACTTT. Protein product: CASSLQGNNSPLHF.

V and J are TRBV7-3 and TRBJ2-7, with D possibly matching TRBD2 (5 bases). V was shortened by 2 bases and J by 5 bases, with 13 bases between the two germline ends. Germline CDR1 reads SGHTA; CDR2 reads FQGTGA. The CDR3 is 14 residues long. In DNA, the CDR3 is TGTGCCAGCAGCTTATTAGGAGGCTTTGACGAGCAGTACTTC. As protein: CASSLLGGFDEQYF.

This clone was detected only once. This chain connects TRBV19 to TRBJ2-2; 7 bases map to TRBD2. The J segment lost 4 bases and the V segment lost 6 bases, leaving 8 bases of the junction unmatched. Germline V CDR1 and CDR2: LNHDA, SQIVND (reference sequence). The CDR3 spans 15 residues. The CDR3 is CASRGGFLSTGELFF. The DNA of the CDR3 is TGTGCCAGTAGGGGGGGGTTCTTGAGCACCGGGGAGCTGTTTTTT.

CDR3 in DNA: TGTGCCAGCAGCCTAGGGACCCATAAGGCCAACGTCCTGACTTTC. The encoded protein is CASSLGTHKANVLTF. The chain links TRBV7-3 to TRBJ2-6; perhaps D is TRBD1 or TRBD2 (5 bases each). The CDR3 contains 15 residues. The V gene lost 5 bases and the J gene lost 6 bases, with 14 bases spanning the gap. In germline, CDR1 is SGHTA, CDR2 FQGTGA. Based on the CDR3 plus reference TRBV7-3 and TRBJ2-6, the full variable domain is GAGVSQTPSNKVTEKGKYVELRCDPISGHTALYWYRQSLGQGPEFLIYFQGTGAADDSGLPNDRFFAVRPEGSVSTLKIQRTERGDSAVYLCASSLGTHKANVLTFGAGSRLTVL.

The rearrangement uses TRBV9 and TRBJ1-3; TRBD1 is a possible D gene (6 bases). Germline loops: CDR1 SGDLS, CDR2 YYNGEE. V was clipped by 6 bases and J by 4 bases, with 26 bases between them. The CDR3 is 18 amino acids. CDR3 nucleotides: TGTGCCAGCACCACGGGGGGCGATGGGGCCGCGGGAGGAAACACCATATATTTT. It translates to CASTTGGDGAAGGNTIYF. The full variable domain, rest sourced from reference TRBV9 and TRBJ1-3, is DSGVTQTPKHLITATGQRVTLRCSPRSGDLSVYWYQQSLDQGLQFLIQYYNGEERAKGNILERFSAQQFPDLHSELNLSSLELGDSALYFCASTTGGDGAAGGNTIYFGEGSWLTVV.

The gene calls are TRBV30 and TRBJ1-4; 9 nucleotides agree with TRBD1. Germline values: CDR1 GTSNPN, CDR2 SVGIG (reference sequence). With V trimmed by 5 bases and J by 4 bases, 5 bases remained unmatched. The CDR3 loop spans 14 amino acids. This chain's CDR3 is CAWERGQGNEKLFF. The CDR3 DNA reads TGTGCCTGGGAAAGGGGACAGGGTAATGAAAAACTGTTTTTT.

The V and J genes are TRBV7-2 and TRBJ2-5; TRBD2 is a possible D gene (7 bases). The V gene lost 1 base and the J gene lost 1 base, with 13 bases spanning the gap. In germline, CDR1 is SGHTA, CDR2 FQGNSA. The CDR3 runs 16 residues. The DNA for the CDR3 is TGTGCCAGCAGCTTAGGCGGGGGCGCCGGCCAAGAGACCCAGTACTTC. As protein: CASSLGGGAGQETQYF. Full variable domain (remainder filled in from reference TRBV7-2 and TRBJ2-5): GAGVSQSPSNKVTEKGKDVELRCDPISGHTALYWYRQSLGQGLEFLIYFQGNSAPDKSGLPSDRFSAERTGGSVSTLTIQRTQQEDSAVYLCASSLGGGAGQETQYFGPGTRLLVL.

Concerning this clone: Sequence at one end of the junction differs from germline and may be a read error. The chain uses TRBV29-1 and TRBJ1-4; 8 bases align to TRBD1. The CDR3 runs 13 residues. The germline V gene encodes CDR1 SQVTM and CDR2 ANQGSEA. CDR3 loop: CSVGRGLNEKLFF. The CDR3 coding sequence is TGCAGCGTTGGCAGGGGGCTTAATGAAAAATTGTTTTTT.

V usage is TRBV11-2 and J usage is TRBJ1-3; D might be TRBD1 (6 bases). The CDR3 spans 18 residues. V lost 4 bases, J lost 8 bases, and 27 bases lay in between. Per the germline V gene, CDR1 is SGHAT and CDR2 is FQNNGV. CDR3 nucleotide sequence: TGTGCCAGCAGCTCACCTGCAGGGACACTGCTAACTGGGGACACCATATATTTT. Its protein product is CASSSPAGTLLTGDTIYF.

In this sample, this clone turned up once. The CDR3 sequence is CASRGLRGVHEQYF. As DNA, the CDR3 is TGTGCCAGCAGGGGACTGAGGGGGGTTCACGAGCAGTACTTC. This chain uses TRBV27 with TRBJ2-7; TRBD1 or TRBD2 may be the D gene (6 bases each). This CDR3 spans 14 amino acids. Germline values: CDR1 MNHEY, CDR2 SMNVEV (reference sequence). Trimming pared 6 bases from V and 5 bases from J, leaving 17 bases between.

V is TRBV5-6 and J is TRBJ1-3; D is undetermined. V was pared by 5 bases and J by 8 bases, with 20 bases between. The CDR3 extends over 15 amino acids. Germline assignment: CDR1 SGHDT and CDR2 YYEEEE. The CDR3 sequence: CASSHGPTTGHTIYF. The CDR3 nucleotides read TGTGCCAGCAGTCACGGGCCTACCACTGGCCACACCATATATTTT.

V is TRBV13 and J is TRBJ2-1; D uncertain. This CDR3 is 12 amino acids long. Germline CDR1 and CDR2: PRHDT and FYEKMQ (reference sequence). Trimming removed 3 bases at V and 9 bases at J, with 9 bases between. The CDR3 here is CASSFGRGEQFF. The DNA of the CDR3 is TGTGCCAGCAGCTTCGGAAGAGGTGAGCAGTTCTTC.

This clone occurred a few times. The rearrangement links TRBV19 to TRBJ2-7; 7 nucleotides agree with TRBD2. V shed 3 bases, J shed 3 bases, and the junction held 5 bases outside the gene matches. The V gene's germline CDR1 is LNHDA and CDR2 SQIVND (reference sequence). The CDR3 is 14 amino acids. The CDR3 DNA is TGTGCCAGTAGTATCCAGGGAGGGAGCTACGAGCAGTACTTC. Translation gives CASSIQGGSYEQYF.

This clone has a single count. The chain combines TRBV7-3 with TRBJ2-1, with TRBD2 matching over 7 bases. Trimming removed 1 base from V and 6 bases from J; junction bases left unmatched: 9. Germline CDR1 reads SGHTA; CDR2 reads FQGTGA. This CDR3 is built from 16 residues. CDR3 sequence: CASSLKGTGGSNEQFF. Here the CDR3 DNA reads TGTGCCAGCAGCTTAAAGGGGACCGGGGGGTCCAATGAGCAGTTCTTC.

The chain has TRBV5-6 and TRBJ1-1; the D is unclear. This CDR3 contains 13 residues. Germline V CDR1 and CDR2: SGHDT, YYEEEE. V lost 4 bases, J lost 1 base, and 8 bases lay in between. The CDR3 spells CASSPQWNTEAFF. DNA of the CDR3: TGTGCCAGCAGCCCTCAGTGGAACACTGAAGCTTTCTTT.

The rearrangement joins TRBV2 to TRBJ2-5; TRBD1 might be the D (5 bases). CDR1 and CDR2 (germline): SNHLY, FYNNEI. Trimming stripped 4 bases from V and 4 bases from J, with 13 bases between. The CDR3 totals 14 residues. CDR3 DNA sequence: TGTGCCAGCAGTGGGGTGACAGTCGGAGAGACCCAGTACTTC. This sequence encodes CASSGVTVGETQYF.

This chain links TRBV14 with TRBJ2-1; D is possibly TRBD2 (5 bases). V gave up 1 base and J gave up 5 bases, with 6 bases separating them. Germline assignment: CDR1 SGHDN and CDR2 FVKESK. The CDR3 spans 13 residues. The CDR3, as DNA: TGTGCCAGCAGCCAAGTAGCGAACAATGAGCAGTTCTTC. Amino acids: CASSQVANNEQFF.

This clone has a single count. The J gene is TRBJ1-3, the V gene TRBV15; D not resolved. The CDR3 contains 16 residues. V was clipped by 0 bases and J by 2 bases, with 11 bases between them. Germline values: CDR1 LNHNV, CDR2 YYDKDF (reference sequence). In DNA form, the CDR3 reads TGTGCCACCAGCAGAGATCCCGCCAGACCTGGAAACACCATATATTTT. Protein sequence: CATSRDPARPGNTIYF.

This chain uses TRBV24-1 with TRBJ2-2, with D possibly being TRBD1 or TRBD2 (5 bases each). Looked up from germline, CDR1 is KGHDR and CDR2 is SFDVKD. This CDR3 comprises 16 residues. V was trimmed by 0 bases and J by 3 bases, leaving 10 bases between them. The CDR3 protein is CATSDLGGSDTGELFF. Written as DNA, the CDR3 is TGTGCCACCAGTGATTTGGGGGGTTCGGACACCGGGGAGCTGTTTTTT.

V usage is TRBV18 and J usage is TRBJ1-5; tentative D call: TRBD1 (6 bases). Germline-derived CDR1 and CDR2 are KGHSH and LQKENI. Deletions cut 3 bases from V and 7 bases from J, with 16 bases between. CDR3 length equals 15 residues. As DNA, the CDR3 is TGTGCCAGCTCACCCCAAGAATACAGGGAGCAGCCCCAGCATTTT. Protein product: CASSPQEYREQPQHF. Using reference TRBV18 and TRBJ1-5 for the parts outside the CDR3, the full variable domain is NAGVMQNPRHLVRRRGQEARLRCSPMKGHSHVYWYRQLPEEGLKFMVYLQKENIIDESGMPKERFSAEFPKEGPSILRIQQVVRGDSAAYFCASSPQEYREQPQHFGDGTRLSIL.

The chain recombines TRBV30 with TRBJ1-5; D is uncertain. Germline V gives CDR1 GTSNPN, CDR2 SVGIG (reference sequence). The CDR3 extends over 14 amino acids. Trimming pared 2 bases from V and 5 bases from J, leaving 13 bases between. CDR3 sequence: CAWSKDALYQPQHF. In DNA form, the CDR3 reads TGTGCCTGGAGTAAAGACGCTTTGTATCAGCCCCAGCATTTT. Variable domain in full (rest from reference TRBV30 and TRBJ1-5): SQTIHQWPATLVQPVGSPLSLECTVEGTSNPNLYWYRQAAGRGLQLLFYSVGIGQISSEVPQNLSASRPQDRQFILSSKKLLLSDSGFYLCAWSKDALYQPQHFGDGTRLSIL.

This clone has more than one count but fewer than ten. This rearrangement joins TRBV7-9 to TRBJ2-7, with a weak D call TRBD1 (5 bases). Trimming took 6 bases from V and 3 from J, leaving 12 bases between them. Germline assignment: CDR1 SEHNR and CDR2 FQNEAQ (reference sequence). This CDR3 is 13 amino acids long. The CDR3 is CASSKWQGYEQYF. The DNA of the CDR3 is TGTGCCAGCAGTAAGTGGCAGGGCTACGAGCAGTACTTC.